This T cell receptor (beta chain) was observed in a study of cytomegalovirus exposure and HLA in healthy donors. Germline V gene data show CDR1 as SGHAT and CDR2 as FQDESV (reference sequence). Trimming cost V 4 bases and J 9 bases; bases outside gene matches: 12. The CDR3 totals 15 residues. The PCR made use of 60 Vbeta and 13 Jbeta primers. The assay was immunoSEQ multiplex PCR, and TCRdb's table has in-frame clones only and misses some. Of fewer than 130,000 clones listed, around 83% were seen once; the top ten hold 2.5% to 3%. The chain employs TRBV11-1 and TRBJ2-1, with TRBD2 matching 7 bases. Sequencing was done on a sample of PBMCs. The TCR was taken from a woman aged 55-69 years in good health and CMV-seropositive. CDR3: CASSSWGGEEGEQFF. CDR3 nucleotides: TGTGCCAGCAGCTCTTGGGGGGGAGAGGAGGGTGAGCAGTTCTTC.